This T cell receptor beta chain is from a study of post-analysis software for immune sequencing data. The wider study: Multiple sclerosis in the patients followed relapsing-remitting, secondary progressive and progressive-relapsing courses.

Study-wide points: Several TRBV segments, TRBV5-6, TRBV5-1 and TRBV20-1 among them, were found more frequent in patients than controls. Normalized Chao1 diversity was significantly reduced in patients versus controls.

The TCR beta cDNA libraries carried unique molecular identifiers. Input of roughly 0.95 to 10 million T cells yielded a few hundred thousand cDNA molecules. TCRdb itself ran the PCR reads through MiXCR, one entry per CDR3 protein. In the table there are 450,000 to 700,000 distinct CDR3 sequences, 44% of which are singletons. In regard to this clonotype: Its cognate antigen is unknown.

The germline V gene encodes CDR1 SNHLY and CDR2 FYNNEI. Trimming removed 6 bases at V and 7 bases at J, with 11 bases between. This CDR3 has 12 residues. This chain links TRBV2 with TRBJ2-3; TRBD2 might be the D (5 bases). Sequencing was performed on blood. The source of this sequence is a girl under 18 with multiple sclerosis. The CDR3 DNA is TGTGCCAGCAGCCCCGGGGAAAATACGCAGTATTTT. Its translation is CASSPGENTQYF.